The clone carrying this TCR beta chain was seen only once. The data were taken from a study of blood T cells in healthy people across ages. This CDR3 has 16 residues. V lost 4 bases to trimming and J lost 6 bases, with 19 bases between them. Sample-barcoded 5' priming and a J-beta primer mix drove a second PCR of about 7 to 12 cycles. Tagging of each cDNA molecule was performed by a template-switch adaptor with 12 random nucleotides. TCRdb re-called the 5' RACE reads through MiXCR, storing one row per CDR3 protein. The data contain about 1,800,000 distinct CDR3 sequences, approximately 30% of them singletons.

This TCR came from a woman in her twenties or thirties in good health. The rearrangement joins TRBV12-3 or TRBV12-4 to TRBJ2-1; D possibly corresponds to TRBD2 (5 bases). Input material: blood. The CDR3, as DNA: TGTGCCAGCAGTTCGGCCCTGGGGTACGCGGGCAATGAGCAGTTCTTC. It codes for CASSSALGYAGNEQFF.